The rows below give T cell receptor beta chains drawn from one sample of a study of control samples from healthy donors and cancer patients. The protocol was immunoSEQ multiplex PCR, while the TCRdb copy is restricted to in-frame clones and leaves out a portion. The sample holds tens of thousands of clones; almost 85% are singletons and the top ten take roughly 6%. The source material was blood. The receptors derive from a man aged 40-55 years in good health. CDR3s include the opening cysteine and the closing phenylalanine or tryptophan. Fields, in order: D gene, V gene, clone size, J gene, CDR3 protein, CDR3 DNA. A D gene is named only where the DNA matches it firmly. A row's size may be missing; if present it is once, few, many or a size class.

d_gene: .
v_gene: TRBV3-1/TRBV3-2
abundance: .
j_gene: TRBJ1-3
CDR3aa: CASSQGSSGNTIYF
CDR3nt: TGTGCCAGCAGCCAAGGCAGCTCTGGAAACACCATATATTTT

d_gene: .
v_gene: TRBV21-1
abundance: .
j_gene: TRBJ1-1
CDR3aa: CASSVPGQPVGDTEAFF
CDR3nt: TGTGCCAGCAGCGTCCCGGGACAGCCGGTGGGGGACACTGAAGCTTTCTTT

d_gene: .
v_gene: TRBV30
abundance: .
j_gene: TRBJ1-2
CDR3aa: CAWSRGGYGYTF
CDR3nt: TGTGCCTGGAGTCGGGGGGGCTATGGCTACACCTTC

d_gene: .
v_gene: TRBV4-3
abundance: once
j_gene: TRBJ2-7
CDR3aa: CASSQENQGPYEQYF
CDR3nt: TGCGCCAGCAGCCAGGAAAACCAGGGTCCCTACGAGCAGTACTTC

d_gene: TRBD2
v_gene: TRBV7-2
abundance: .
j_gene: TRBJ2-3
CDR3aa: CACTPAGGPTDTQYF
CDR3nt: TGTGCCTGTACACCAGCGGGGGGCCCCACAGATACGCAGTATTTT

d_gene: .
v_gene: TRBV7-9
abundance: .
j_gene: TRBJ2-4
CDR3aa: CASSSLRIKNIQYF
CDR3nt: TGTGCCAGCAGCTCCCTACGGATCAAAAACATTCAGTACTTC

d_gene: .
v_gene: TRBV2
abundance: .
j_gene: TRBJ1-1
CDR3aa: CATPPAVNTEAFF
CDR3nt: TGTGCCACCCCGCCAGCTGTGAACACTGAAGCTTTCTTT

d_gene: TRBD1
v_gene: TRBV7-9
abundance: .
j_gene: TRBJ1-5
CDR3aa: CASSQDRVGNQPQHF
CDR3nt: TGTGCCAGCAGCCAGGACAGGGTAGGCAATCAGCCCCAGCATTTT

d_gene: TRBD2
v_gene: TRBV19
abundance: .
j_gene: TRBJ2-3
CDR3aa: CASSISRRTSGSLTDTQYF
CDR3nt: TGTGCCAGTAGTATAAGTCGGAGGACTAGCGGGAGTCTTACAGATACGCAGTATTTT

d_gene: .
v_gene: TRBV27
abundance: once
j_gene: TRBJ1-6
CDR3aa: CASSLGPSLGVGTYNSPLHF
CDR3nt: TGTGCCAGCAGTTTGGGTCCCTCACTAGGGGTCGGGACCTATAATTCACCCCTCCACTTT

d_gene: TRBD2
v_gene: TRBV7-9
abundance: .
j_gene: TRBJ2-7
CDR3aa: CASSLTLAGPYEQYF
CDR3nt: TGTGCCAGCAGCTTAACTCTAGCGGGCCCCTACGAGCAGTACTTC

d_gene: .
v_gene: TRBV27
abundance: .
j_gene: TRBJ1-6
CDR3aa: CASSLYYDRSSPLHF
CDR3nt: TGTGCCAGCAGTTTATACTATGACAGGTCTTCACCCCTCCACTTT

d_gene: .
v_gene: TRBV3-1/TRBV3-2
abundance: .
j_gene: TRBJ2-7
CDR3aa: CASSQARADLSYEQYF
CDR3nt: TGTGCCAGCAGCCAAGCCCGCGCGGATCTGTCCTACGAGCAGTACTTC

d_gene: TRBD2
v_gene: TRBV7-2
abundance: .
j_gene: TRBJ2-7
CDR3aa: CASRPGTSIYEQYF
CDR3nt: TGTGCCAGCAGGCCCGGGACTAGCATTTACGAGCAGTACTTC

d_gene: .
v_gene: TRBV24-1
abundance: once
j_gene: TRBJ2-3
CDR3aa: CATSDVKASTDTQYF
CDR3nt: TGTGCCACCAGTGACGTCAAGGCCAGCACAGATACGCAGTATTTT

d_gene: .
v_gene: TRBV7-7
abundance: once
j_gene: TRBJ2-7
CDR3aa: CASSPGPNYEQYF
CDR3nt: TGTGCCAGCAGCCCAGGACCGAACTACGAGCAGTACTTC

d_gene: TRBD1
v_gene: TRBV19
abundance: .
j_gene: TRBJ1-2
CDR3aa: CASRDREIYGYTF
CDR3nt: TGTGCCAGTAGGGACAGGGAGATCTATGGCTACACCTTC

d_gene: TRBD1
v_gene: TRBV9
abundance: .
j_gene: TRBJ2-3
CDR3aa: CASSLPTGGLRYPITDTQYF
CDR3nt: TGTGCCAGCAGCTTACCGACAGGGGGACTACGTTATCCCATCACAGATACGCAGTATTTT

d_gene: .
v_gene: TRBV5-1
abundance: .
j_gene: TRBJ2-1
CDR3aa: CASSLQQGANEQFF
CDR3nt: TGCGCCAGCAGCTTGCAACAGGGCGCCAATGAGCAGTTCTTC

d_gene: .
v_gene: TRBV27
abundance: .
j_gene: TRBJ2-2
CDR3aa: CASSFWGSGELFF
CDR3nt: TGTGCCAGCAGTTTTTGGGGTTCCGGGGAGCTGTTTTTT

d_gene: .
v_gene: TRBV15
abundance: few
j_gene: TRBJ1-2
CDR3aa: CATSSGQTLYGYTF
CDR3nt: TGTGCCACCAGCAGTGGACAGACTCTCTATGGCTACACCTTC

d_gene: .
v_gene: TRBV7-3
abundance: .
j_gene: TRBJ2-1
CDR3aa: CASSLTKNREDEQFF
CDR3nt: TGTGCCAGCAGCTTAACGAAAAACAGGGAAGATGAGCAGTTCTTC

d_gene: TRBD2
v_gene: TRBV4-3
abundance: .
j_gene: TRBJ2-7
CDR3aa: CASSQEISGIYEQYF
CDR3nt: TGCGCCAGCAGCCAAGAGATTAGCGGGATCTACGAGCAGTACTTC

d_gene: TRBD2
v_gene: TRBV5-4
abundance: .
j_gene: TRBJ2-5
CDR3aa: CASSFLRGGRVETQYF
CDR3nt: TGTGCCAGCAGCTTTCTGCGGGGGGGCAGGGTGGAGACCCAGTACTTC

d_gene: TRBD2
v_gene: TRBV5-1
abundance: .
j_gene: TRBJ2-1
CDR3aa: CASTRLPGGLDNEQFF
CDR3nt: TGCGCCAGCACCCGCCTCCCGGGGGGTCTTGACAATGAGCAGTTCTTC

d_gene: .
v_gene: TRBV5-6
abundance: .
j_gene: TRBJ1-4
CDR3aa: CASSDRVGFSAKLFF
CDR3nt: TGTGCCAGCAGCGATCGGGTAGGGTTTTCGGCGAAACTGTTTTTT

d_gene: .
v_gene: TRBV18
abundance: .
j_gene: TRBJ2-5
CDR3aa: CASSPNGVEETQYF
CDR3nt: TGTGCCAGCTCACCAAATGGGGTAGAAGAGACCCAGTACTTC

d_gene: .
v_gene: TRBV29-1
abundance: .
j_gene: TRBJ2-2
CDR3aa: CSALAELNTGELFF
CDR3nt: TGCAGCGCCTTAGCGGAACTGAACACCGGGGAGCTGTTTTTT

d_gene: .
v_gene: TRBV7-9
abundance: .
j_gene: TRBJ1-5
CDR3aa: CASSFGLNQPQHF
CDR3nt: TGTGCCAGCAGCTTTGGGCTCAATCAGCCCCAGCATTTT

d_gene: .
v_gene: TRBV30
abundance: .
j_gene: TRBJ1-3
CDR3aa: CASGNSIGNTIYF
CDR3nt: TGTGCCTCCGGGAACTCAATCGGAAACACCATATATTTT